This TCR beta chain was captured by sequencing in a study of early T cells in non-severe SARS-CoV-2 infection. Only a few counts were recorded for this clonotype. Trimming removed 6 bases at V and 0 bases at J, with 12 bases between. Germline V gene data show CDR1 as SGHTA and CDR2 as FQGNSA. The CDR3 loop spans 15 amino acids. Individually, cDNA molecules had unique molecular identifiers attached to them. TCRdb analysed the 5' RACE reads with MiXCR anew, one entry per CDR3 protein. The table records approximately 46,000 distinct CDR3 sequences, about 25% of them present only once. The receptor was isolated from an adult who was a healthcare worker with PCR-confirmed SARS-CoV-2 infection or an uninfected control (not recorded which). Sequenced here: whole blood, sampled at baseline. The gene calls are TRBV7-2 and TRBJ1-3; no firm D call. CDR3: CASSPEIFSGNTIYF. The DNA for the CDR3 is TGTGCCAGCAGTCCGGAGATATTCTCTGGAAACACCATATATTTT.